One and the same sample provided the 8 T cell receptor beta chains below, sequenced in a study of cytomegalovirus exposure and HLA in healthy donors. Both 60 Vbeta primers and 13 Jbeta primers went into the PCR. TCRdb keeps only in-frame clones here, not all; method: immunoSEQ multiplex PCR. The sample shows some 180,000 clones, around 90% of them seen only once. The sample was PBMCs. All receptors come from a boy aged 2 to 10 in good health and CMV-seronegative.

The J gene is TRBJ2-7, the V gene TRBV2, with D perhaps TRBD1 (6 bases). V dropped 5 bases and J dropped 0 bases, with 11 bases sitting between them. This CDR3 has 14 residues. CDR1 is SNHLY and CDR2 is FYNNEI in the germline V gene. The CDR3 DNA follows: TGTGCCAGCAGTAGCCGACAGGCCTCCTACGAGCAGTACTTC. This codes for CASSSRQASYEQYF.

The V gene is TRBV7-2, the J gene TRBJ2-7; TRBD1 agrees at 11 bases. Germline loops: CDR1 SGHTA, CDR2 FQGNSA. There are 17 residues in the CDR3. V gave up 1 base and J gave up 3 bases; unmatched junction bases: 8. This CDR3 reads CASSLVLWGQGVYEQYF. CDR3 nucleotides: TGTGCCAGCAGCTTAGTCCTTTGGGGACAGGGGGTCTACGAGCAGTACTTC.

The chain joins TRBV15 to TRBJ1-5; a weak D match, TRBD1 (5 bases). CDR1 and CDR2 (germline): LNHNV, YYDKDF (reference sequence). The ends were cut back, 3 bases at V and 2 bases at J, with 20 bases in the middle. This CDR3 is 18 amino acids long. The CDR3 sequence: CATSSFGGGSGRNQPQHF. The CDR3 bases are TGTGCCACCAGCAGTTTCGGGGGGGGTTCTGGTCGCAATCAGCCCCAGCATTTT.

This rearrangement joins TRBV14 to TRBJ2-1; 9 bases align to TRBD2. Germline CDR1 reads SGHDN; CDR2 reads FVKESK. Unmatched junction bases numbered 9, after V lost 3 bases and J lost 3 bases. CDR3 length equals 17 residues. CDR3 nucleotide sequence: TGTGCCAGCAGCCACTTAGCGGGGGCCACCAGCTACAATGAGCAGTTCTTC. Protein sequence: CASSHLAGATSYNEQFF.

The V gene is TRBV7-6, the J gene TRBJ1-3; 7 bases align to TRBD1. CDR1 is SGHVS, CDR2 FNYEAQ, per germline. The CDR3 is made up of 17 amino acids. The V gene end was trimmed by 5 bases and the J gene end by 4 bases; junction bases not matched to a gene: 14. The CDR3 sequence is CASSVGTLTGSGNTIYF. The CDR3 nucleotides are TGTGCCAGCAGCGTCGGTACCTTGACAGGGTCCGGAAACACCATATATTTT. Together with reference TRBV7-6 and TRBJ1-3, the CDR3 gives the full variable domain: GAGVSQSPRYKVTKRGQDVALRCDPISGHVSLYWYRQALGQGPEFLTYFNYEAQQDKSGLPNDRFSAERPEGSISTLTIQRTEQRDSAMYRCASSVGTLTGSGNTIYFGEGSWLTVV.

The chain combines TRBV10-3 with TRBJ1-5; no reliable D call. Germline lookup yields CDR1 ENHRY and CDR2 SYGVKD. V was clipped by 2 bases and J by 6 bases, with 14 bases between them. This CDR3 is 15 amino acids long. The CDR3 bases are TGTGCCATCAGTGAGGGTGGTAGTTTTAGTCAGCCCCAGCATTTT. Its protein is CAISEGGSFSQPQHF.

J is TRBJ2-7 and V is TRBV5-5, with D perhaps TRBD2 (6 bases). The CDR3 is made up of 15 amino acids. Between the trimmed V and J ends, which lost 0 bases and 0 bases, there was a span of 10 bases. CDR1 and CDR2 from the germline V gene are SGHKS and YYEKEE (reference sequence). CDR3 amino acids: CASSLGPGDSYEQYF. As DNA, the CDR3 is TGTGCCAGCAGCTTGGGGCCGGGAGACTCCTACGAGCAGTACTTC.

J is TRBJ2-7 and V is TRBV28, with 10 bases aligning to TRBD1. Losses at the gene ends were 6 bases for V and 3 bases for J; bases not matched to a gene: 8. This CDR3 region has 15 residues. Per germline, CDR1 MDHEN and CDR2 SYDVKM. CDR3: CASRIDRGRFYEQYF. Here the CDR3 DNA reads TGTGCCAGCAGAATAGACAGGGGGCGTTTCTACGAGCAGTACTTC. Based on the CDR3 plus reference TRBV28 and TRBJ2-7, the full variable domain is DVKVTQSSRYLVKRTGEKVFLECVQDMDHENMFWYRQDPGLGLRLIYFSYDVKMKEKGDIPEGYSVSREKKERFSLILESASTNQTSMYLCASRIDRGRFYEQYFGPGTRLTVT.